Following are 27 T cell receptor beta chains from one sample sequenced in a study of T cell repertoires in cytomegalovirus infection. TCRdb fed the reads into MiXCR, producing one record per CDR3 protein. The sample carries over 100,000 distinct CDR3 sequences, less than 30% recorded once. These receptors lack a known antigen. Sequencing used CD8+ T cells from cultured PBMCs, obtained from culture after CMV antigen stimulation. These receptors originate from a human donor in good health (CMV status not recorded). Some clones in this sample may be carry-over from other donors' samples.

V gene TRBV28 combines with J gene TRBJ2-1, with TRBD1 matching 8 bases. Trimming removed 0 bases from V and 7 bases from J; junction bases left unmatched: 17. CDR3 length: 19 amino acids. In germline, CDR1 is MDHEN, CDR2 SYDVKM. CDR3 amino acids: CASSLWQGADYYGSNEQFF. The CDR3 bases are TGTGCCAGCAGTTTATGGCAGGGGGCCGATTATTATGGGTCTAATGAGCAGTTCTTC.

The V and J genes are TRBV10-3 and TRBJ2-1; D tentatively reads TRBD1 or TRBD2 (6 bases each). V lost 2 bases and J lost 6, with 20 bases in between. This CDR3 region has 17 residues. CDR1 ENHRY and CDR2 SYGVKD come from the germline V gene. CDR3 bases: TGTGCCATCAGTGAGCCGAAGCCGCGGGACACAATCAATGAGCAGTTCTTC. It encodes CAISEPKPRDTINEQFF.

The genes are TRBV28 and TRBJ1-1; 7 bases are shared with TRBD1. Germline V gene lookup returns CDR1 MDHEN and CDR2 SYDVKM. There are 14 residues in the CDR3. Germline trimming cut 4 bases from V and 1 base from J; bases unmatched to any gene: 3. The CDR3 spells CASSYRGTNTEAFF. As DNA, the CDR3 is TGTGCCAGCAGTTACAGGGGTACGAACACTGAAGCTTTCTTT. The full variable domain, in which reference TRBV28 and TRBJ1-1 provide the parts outside the CDR3, is DVKVTQSSRYLVKRTGEKVFLECVQDMDHENMFWYRQDPGLGLRLIYFSYDVKMKEKGDIPEGYSVSREKKERFSLILESASTNQTSMYLCASSYRGTNTEAFFGQGTRLTVV.

This clonotype was picked up a small number of times. The chain combines TRBV7-6 with TRBJ2-5, with 7 bases lining up with TRBD1. This CDR3 spans 15 amino acids. The V and J ends lost 1 base and 2 bases, in that order; junction bases with no gene match: 4. CDR1 and CDR2 from the germline V gene are SGHVS and FNYEAQ. CDR3 residues: CASSLDWGQQETQYF. The CDR3 bases are TGTGCCAGCAGCTTAGATTGGGGACAGCAAGAGACCCAGTACTTC. The full variable domain, completed using reference TRBV7-6 and TRBJ2-5, is GAGVSQSPRYKVTKRGQDVALRCDPISGHVSLYWYRQALGQGPEFLTYFNYEAQQDKSGLPNDRFSAERPEGSISTLTIQRTEQRDSAMYRCASSLDWGQQETQYFGPGTRLLVL.

Ten or more counts support this clonotype. J is TRBJ2-5 and V is TRBV7-2; D is uncertain. Germline assignment: CDR1 SGHTA and CDR2 FQGNSA. The CDR3 is 14 residues long. Trimming took off 4 bases at V and 0 bases at J, with 9 bases between the two ends. The chain's CDR3 is CASSSWTDQETQYF. The DNA of the CDR3 is TGTGCCAGCAGCTCTTGGACGGACCAAGAGACCCAGTACTTC.

J is TRBJ2-2 and V is TRBV6-5; D assignment may be TRBD1 or TRBD2 (6 bases each). This CDR3 is built from 14 residues. With 5 bases removed from V and 5 bases from J, the gap between germline ends came to 12 bases. CDR1 is MNHEY and CDR2 is SVGAGI in the germline V gene. CDR3 bases: TGTGCCAGCAGTGGGGGGCTAAGGACCGGGGAGCTGTTTTTT. Translated, it gives CASSGGLRTGELFF.

This clonotype occurred a few times. This chain connects TRBV12-3 or TRBV12-4 to TRBJ2-7; tentative D call: TRBD2 (5 bases). The V end lost 3 bases, the J end lost 3 bases, and 6 bases lay between the germline ends. CDR3 length: 12 amino acids. CDR3 coding DNA: TGTGCCAGCAGTTTCGGACTCTACGAGCAGTACTTC. Residues: CASSFGLYEQYF.

The chain links TRBV12-5 to TRBJ2-1; no reliable D call. There are 19 residues in the CDR3. V was clipped by 0 bases and J by 9 bases, with 27 bases between them. Germline lookup yields CDR1 LGHNT and CDR2 FRNRAP. CDR3: CASGLVVDPRYGLHGEQFF. CDR3 bases: TGTGCTAGTGGTTTGGTTGTAGACCCCAGGTATGGATTACATGGTGAGCAGTTCTTC.

This clonotype was observed at least ten times. The chain couples TRBV7-8 to TRBJ2-4; TRBD2 agrees at 10 bases. This CDR3 has 21 amino acids. V was pared by 6 bases and J by 1 base, with 21 bases of the junction left unmatched. The germline gives CDR1 SGHVS, CDR2 FQNEAQ. In nucleotides, the CDR3 is TGTGCCAGCAGTTATTCCGCCGGGACTAGCGAGTCATATCGGGCCAAAAACATTCAGTACTTC. Translation: CASSYSAGTSESYRAKNIQYF. The complete variable domain, with remaining parts taken from reference TRBV7-8 and TRBJ2-4, reads GAGVSQSPRYKVAKRGQDVALRCDPISGHVSLFWYQQALGQGPEFLTYFQNEAQLDKSGLPSDRFFAERPEGSVSTLKIQRTQQEDSAVYLCASSYSAGTSESYRAKNIQYFGAGTRLSVL.

This clonotype was counted only a few times. The chain uses TRBV4-2 and TRBJ2-7; D ambiguous. Germline assignment: CDR1 LGHNA and CDR2 YNFKEQ. The CDR3 consists of 13 residues. Deletions cut 3 bases from V and 2 bases from J, with 8 bases between. The CDR3 spells CASSHWAAYEQYF. CDR3 coding DNA: TGTGCCAGCAGCCACTGGGCGGCCTACGAGCAGTACTTC.

This clonotype was seen a handful of times. The rearrangement joins TRBV12-3 or TRBV12-4 to TRBJ2-3; the match to TRBD2 covers 13 bases. Losses at the gene ends were 6 bases for V and 3 bases for J; bases not matched to a gene: 12. This CDR3 spans 18 amino acids. The CDR3 DNA follows: TGTGCCAGCAGCCCCTCCTCGACTAGCGGGGGGTATACAGATACGCAGTATTTT. Protein product: CASSPSSTSGGYTDTQYF.

The chain joins TRBV10-3 to TRBJ2-7; 7 positions match TRBD2. The V and J ends lost 4 bases and 2 bases, in that order; junction bases with no gene match: 11. CDR3 length equals 16 residues. Germline values: CDR1 ENHRY, CDR2 SYGVKD. In nucleotides, the CDR3 is TGTGCCATCAGTGCCCATCCGGACCGGGGGGCCTACGAGCAGTACTTC. Protein: CAISAHPDRGAYEQYF.

On this clonotype: The junction shows a germline mismatch at one end, possibly a read error. The genes are TRBV5-3 and TRBJ1-1; D is possibly TRBD1 (6 bases). TRBV5-3 is classed as an ORF, of uncertain function. This CDR3 is 14 amino acids long. The DNA of the CDR3 is TGTGCCAGCAGCTGGGAACAGGGGAACACTGAAGCTTTCTTT. Its translation: CASSWEQGNTEAFF.

The rearrangement links TRBV10-3 to TRBJ2-1; D unresolved. This CDR3 region has 14 residues. The germline V gene has CDR1 ENHRY and CDR2 SYGVKD. V lost 4 bases to trimming and J lost 3 bases, with 10 bases between them. The DNA of the CDR3 is TGTGCCATCAGTGCACTCGAAGGCTACAATGAGCAGTTCTTC. Its translation: CAISALEGYNEQFF.

V gene TRBV24-1 combines with J gene TRBJ2-1; TRBD2 agrees at 11 bases. The J segment lost 9 bases and the V segment lost 3 bases, leaving 12 bases of the junction unmatched. Germline CDR1 reads KGHDR; CDR2 reads SFDVKD. There are 17 residues in the CDR3. CDR3 nucleotide sequence: TGTGCCACCAGTGATGGGGTAGCGGGGGGGCCTAGAGGTGAGCAGTTCTTC. It specifies CATSDGVAGGPRGEQFF.

The sample holds one count of this clonotype. V usage is TRBV6-5 and J usage is TRBJ2-5, with D possibly matching TRBD1 (5 bases). The CDR3 is 14 residues long. Germline V gene lookup returns CDR1 MNHEY and CDR2 SVGAGI. The germline V and J ends were trimmed by 6 bases and 0 bases, with 11 bases remaining between them. CDR3 loop: CASSLGHNQETQYF. The CDR3 region has the DNA TGTGCCAGCAGCCTCGGACACAACCAAGAGACCCAGTACTTC.

This clonotype was observed once. J is TRBJ2-1 and V is TRBV6-2 or TRBV6-3, with 12 bases that match TRBD2. Germline V gene sequence: CDR1 MNHEY, CDR2 SVGEGT. The CDR3 has 15 amino acids. The J segment lost 13 bases and the V segment lost 6 bases, leaving 13 bases of the junction unmatched. DNA of the CDR3: TGTGCCAGCAGCTCCGTTTCGACTAGCGGGGGCCGCCAGTTCTTC. Its translation is CASSSVSTSGGRQFF.

This clonotype has more than one count but fewer than ten. This chain joins TRBV6-6 and TRBJ2-3; 14 bases line up with TRBD2. V shed 4 bases, J shed 6 bases, and the junction held 6 bases outside the gene matches. The germline gives CDR1 MNHNY, CDR2 SVGAGI (reference sequence). This CDR3 is built from 16 residues. The CDR3 sequence is CASSLTSGGAGDTQYF. CDR3 in DNA: TGTGCCAGCAGTTTGACTAGCGGGGGGGCCGGGGATACGCAGTATTTT.

This clonotype was seen a handful of times. V and J are TRBV2 and TRBJ1-2, with 7 bases aligning to TRBD1. The CDR3 runs 15 residues. Trimming removed 7 bases from V and 8 bases from J; junction bases left unmatched: 16. The germline V gene has CDR1 SNHLY and CDR2 FYNNEI. CDR3 coding DNA: TGTGCCAGCATGGACAGGCTATTTTCTGAGGAAGGCTACACCTTC. As protein: CASMDRLFSEEGYTF.

This clonotype was seen many times. The V call is TRBV7-2, the J call TRBJ2-7; D not certain. Between the trimmed V and J ends, which lost 4 bases and 0 bases, there was a span of 13 bases. From germline, CDR1 is SGHTA and CDR2 FQGNSA. The CDR3 is 15 amino acids. The CDR3 loop reads CASSSHSQFSYEQYF. As DNA, the CDR3 is TGTGCCAGCAGCTCCCACAGTCAGTTCTCCTACGAGCAGTACTTC.

In its sample, this clonotype was seen many times. This rearrangement joins TRBV28 to TRBJ2-7; D possibly corresponds to TRBD2 (5 bases). CDR1 MDHEN and CDR2 SYDVKM come from the germline V gene. The CDR3 extends over 12 amino acids. V gave up 3 bases and J gave up 6 bases, with 9 bases separating them. The CDR3: CASSLVAGEQYF. CDR3 DNA sequence: TGTGCCAGCAGTTTGGTCGCGGGCGAGCAGTACTTC.

This clonotype was recorded only once. Given a much more abundant clone one base away, this may be a read error. Lacking the conserved final phenylalanine or tryptophan, this CDR3 likely reflects a read error. This chain connects TRBV7-2 to TRBJ2-7; D is undetermined. The V gene lost 4 bases and the J gene lost 7 bases, with 8 bases spanning the gap. There are 11 residues in the CDR3. The germline gives CDR1 SGHTA, CDR2 FQGNSA. CDR3 nucleotides: TGTGCCAGCAGCTCGGTCTTGGAGCAGTACTAC. Its translation: CASSSVLEQYY.

This clonotype was found a few times. The CDR3 DNA sequence: TGTGCCAGCAGTGATTTAGTCCTGGAGGACTATGGCTACACCTTC. Its protein is CASSDLVLEDYGYTF. The chain links TRBV25-1 to TRBJ1-2; D unresolved. CDR1 is MGHDK, CDR2 SYGVNS, per germline. CDR3 length equals 15 residues. The germline V and J ends were trimmed by 3 bases and 3 bases, with 14 bases remaining between them.

To note about this clonotype: At one end, the junction sequence differs from germline, possibly due to a read error. The V and J genes are TRBV27 and TRBJ2-1, with a weak D call TRBD1 (6 bases). The V gene's germline CDR1 is MNHEY and CDR2 SMNVEV (reference sequence). The length of the CDR3 is 13 residues. The CDR3 sequence is CVSKQGPYNEQFF. Here the CDR3 DNA reads TGTGTCAGCAAACAGGGCCCCTACAATGAGCAGTTCTTC.

This clonotype was seen more than once but under ten times. The chain has TRBV6-5 and TRBJ1-5; no firm D call. V lost 2 bases and J lost 5, with 7 bases in between. In germline, CDR1 is MNHEY, CDR2 SVGAGI. The CDR3 loop spans 13 amino acids. Written as DNA, the CDR3 is TGTGCCAGCAGTTACGGCATCGATCAGCCCCAGCATTTT. It yields the protein CASSYGIDQPQHF.

This clonotype occurred a few times. V gene TRBV12-3 or TRBV12-4 combines with J gene TRBJ1-5; unclear D gene. With 5 bases removed from V and 3 bases from J, the gap between germline ends came to 14 bases. The CDR3 loop spans 15 amino acids. The CDR3 spells CASSPLDGFNQPQHF. In DNA form, the CDR3 reads TGTGCCAGCAGTCCCCTGGACGGGTTCAATCAGCCCCAGCATTTT.

The sample holds many counts of this clonotype. The genes are TRBV7-2 and TRBJ2-5, with D uncertain. Germline loops: CDR1 SGHTA, CDR2 FQGNSA. This CDR3 has 11 amino acids. The V and J ends lost 3 bases and 5 bases respectively, with 4 bases between them. CDR3 residues: CASSFAETQYF. CDR3 nucleotide sequence: TGTGCCAGCAGCTTCGCGGAGACCCAGTACTTC.